What follows is one T cell receptor (beta chain) and its context. This entry belongs to a study of blood T cell repertoires in COVID-19. Background on the study: Samples came from the United States, Italy and Spain, spanning acute and convalescent COVID-19.

Authors' methods: Estimates of nucleated cell counts were drawn from the amplification of reference gene primers. Here immunoSEQ multiplex PCR was the method, and the copy in TCRdb shows in-frame clones only, minus some. The DNA was the basis for D and trimming; V, J and clone size are from that table. This sample has some 200,000 clones; around 85% occur once, and the top ten carry about 9.4%. Sequences were obtained from peripheral blood. This clonotype was sampled from a woman of 80 years or more with acute or convalescent COVID-19.

This CDR3 reads CASSFGTRNQPQHF. As DNA, the CDR3 is TGTGCCAGCAGCTTCGGGACACGTAATCAGCCCCAGCATTTT. The chain links TRBV7-9 to TRBJ1-5; D perhaps matches TRBD1 (6 bases). Trimming pared 3 bases from V and 4 bases from J, leaving 10 bases between. The germline CDR1 and CDR2 sequences are SEHNR and FQNEAQ (reference sequence). The CDR3 spans 14 residues.